This is a list of T cell receptor beta chains from one sample in a study of T-cell reconstitution after alpha-beta-depleted transplantation in children. One entry per CDR3 protein, called by TCRdb with MiXCR from the PCR reads. The sample shows about 190,000 distinct CDR3 sequences, roughly 11% of them seen only once. The sample in question was PBMCs, obtained before TCRalphabeta/CD19-depleted stem cell transplant. Receptor source: a boy aged 2-15 years with acute myeloid leukemia, due to receive a stem cell transplant. CDR3s include the opening cysteine and the closing phenylalanine or tryptophan. Each record gives: CDR3 protein, CDR3 DNA, J gene, V gene, clone size, D gene. D genes are given only for firm matches. For some rows the clone size is stated as once, few or many, or as a class when expanded; others skip it.

CSVAGTGSTDTQYF | TGCAGCGTTGCCGGGACAGGGAGCACAGATACGCAGTATTTT | TRBJ2-3 | TRBV29-1 | many | TRBD1
CAALADTQYF | TGTGCCGCATTGGCAGATACGCAGTATTTT | TRBJ2-3 | TRBV25-1 | many | -
CASSPDRSTTYEQYF | TGTGCCAGCTCTCCCGACCGTAGTACGACCTACGAGCAGTACTTC | TRBJ2-7 | TRBV18 | many | -
CASSFANLRGYEQYF | TGTGCCAGCAGTTTCGCTAACCTCAGGGGTTACGAGCAGTACTTC | TRBJ2-7 | TRBV12-3/TRBV12-4 | many | -
CASSLVAGTSEQFF | TGTGCCAGCAGCTTAGTCGCGGGGACAAGCGAGCAGTTCTTC | TRBJ2-1 | TRBV7-2 | many | -
CASSSTVAYNEQFF | TGCGCCAGCAGCTCCACTGTGGCTTACAATGAGCAGTTCTTC | TRBJ2-1 | TRBV5-1 | - | -
CASSLAGVSGGYTF | TGTGCCAGCAGCTTGGCCGGGGTTTCGGGCGGCTACACCTTC | TRBJ1-2 | TRBV5-4 | many | -
CASSFSIGTDTQYF | TGTGCCAGCAGCTTTAGTATCGGCACAGATACGCAGTATTTT | TRBJ2-3 | TRBV7-9 | many | -
CASSPRNLGTGELFF | TGTGCCAGCAGCCCGCGGAACCTCGGCACCGGGGAGCTGTTTTTT | TRBJ2-2 | TRBV27 | - | -
CASSHRGGTDTQYF | TGTGCCAGTAGCCACAGGGGTGGCACAGATACGCAGTATTTT | TRBJ2-3 | TRBV19 | - | TRBD1
CASSSRTGSSGANVLTF | TGTGCCAGCAGCTCGCGGACAGGGAGCTCTGGGGCCAACGTCCTGACTTTC | TRBJ2-6 | TRBV7-3 | many | TRBD1
CASSRSGTGVNEQYF | TGTGCCAGCTCCCGTAGTGGGACAGGGGTTAACGAGCAGTACTTC | TRBJ2-7 | TRBV18 | few | TRBD1
CASSLTAGADTQYF | TGTGCCAGCAGCTTAACTGCGGGAGCAGATACGCAGTATTTT | TRBJ2-3 | TRBV7-3 | many | TRBD2
CASSRLAGGGRAQYF | TGTGCCAGCAGTCGACTAGCGGGGGGGGGTAGGGCCCAGTACTTC | TRBJ2-5 | TRBV6-1 | few | TRBD2
CASSLAPVEGWNTGELFF | TGTGCCAGCAGCTTAGCCCCCGTCGAGGGGTGGAACACCGGGGAGCTGTTTTTT | TRBJ2-2 | TRBV7-2 | many | -
CASSLTPTTDTQYF | TGTGCCAGCAGCTTAACCCCGACCACAGATACGCAGTATTTT | TRBJ2-3 | TRBV7-3 | many | -
CASSQVGVTNTGELFF | TGTGCCAGCAGCCAAGTGGGGGTAACGAACACCGGGGAGCTGTTTTTC | TRBJ2-2 | TRBV3-1 | many | -
CASSSAGRNTEAFF | TGCGCCAGCAGCTCGGCGGGGAGGAACACTGAAGCTTTCTTT | TRBJ1-1 | TRBV5-1 | many | -
CASSEWGGTGNTEAFF | TGTGCCAGCAGTGAATGGGGGGGGACAGGCAACACTGAAGCTTTCTTT | TRBJ1-1 | TRBV6-1 | many | TRBD1
CASSSKTSGRRSEQYF | TGTGCCAGCAGTTCGAAGACTAGCGGACGTAGGAGCGAGCAGTACTTC | TRBJ2-7 | TRBV27 | many | TRBD2
CASSRLAGNEQFF | TGCGCCAGCAGCCGACTAGCGGGGAATGAGCAGTTCTTC | TRBJ2-1 | TRBV10-1 | many | TRBD2
CASSSDITTDTQYF | TGTGCCAGCAGCTCGGACATAACCACAGATACGCAGTATTTT | TRBJ2-3 | TRBV7-9 | many | -
CASSLRTSGRNEQFF | TGTGCCAGCAGCCTCCGGACTAGCGGGAGGAACGAGCAGTTCTTC | TRBJ2-1 | TRBV12-3/TRBV12-4 | medium-sized | TRBD2
CSVEDRLLEQYF | TGCAGCGTTGAAGATCGGCTACTCGAGCAGTACTTC | TRBJ2-7 | TRBV29-1 | - | -
CASSFPLYGYTF | TGTGCCAGCAGCTTCCCCCTCTATGGCTACACCTTC | TRBJ1-2 | TRBV5-4 | many | -
CASSQGGFYGYTF | TGCGCCAGCAGCCAAGGAGGGTTCTATGGCTACACCTTC | TRBJ1-2 | TRBV4-1 | many | -
CSALPYPADTQYF | TGCAGTGCTCTTCCCTATCCGGCAGATACGCAGTATTTT | TRBJ2-3 | TRBV20-1 | many | -
CSVPLGNTIYF | TGCAGTGTTCCCCTGGGAAACACCATATATTTT | TRBJ1-3 | TRBV20-1 | many | -
CASSPPSTDTQYF | TGTGCCAGCAGCCCCCCTAGCACAGATACGCAGTATTTT | TRBJ2-3 | TRBV18 | many | -
CASSLGVTDTQYF | TGTGCCAGCAGCTTGGGGGTCACAGATACGCAGTATTTT | TRBJ2-3 | TRBV7-9 | medium-sized | -
CAISLSGGAETQYF | TGTGCCATCAGTCTGAGCGGGGGGGCAGAGACCCAGTACTTC | TRBJ2-5 | TRBV10-3 | many | TRBD2
CASSRNFEQFF | TGTGCCAGCAGCCGGAACTTTGAGCAGTTCTTC | TRBJ2-1 | TRBV7-8 | many | -
CAWRQRQGTGNTIYF | TGTGCCTGGAGGCAAAGACAGGGCACTGGAAACACCATATATTTT | TRBJ1-3 | TRBV30 | many | TRBD1
CASSPRWQGGSYEQYF | TGTGCCAGCTCACCACGCTGGCAGGGGGGCAGCTACGAGCAGTACTTC | TRBJ2-7 | TRBV18 | - | -
CASSYHQFF | TGCGCCAGCAGCTACCACCAGTTCTTC | TRBJ2-1 | TRBV5-1 | many | -
CATSRSFGTGELFF | TGTGCCACCAGTCGGTCGTTCGGCACCGGGGAGCTGTTTTTT | TRBJ2-2 | TRBV24-1 | many | -
CAISKTDPPLDGYTF | TGTGCCATCAGCAAGACGGACCCTCCTCTCGATGGCTACACCTTC | TRBJ1-2 | TRBV10-3 | many | -
CSASLSRNPYEQYF | TGCAGTGCTAGTCTTAGTAGGAACCCCTACGAGCAGTACTTC | TRBJ2-7 | TRBV20-1 | many | -
CASSPRITGELFF | TGTGCCAGCAGCCCCAGGATCACCGGGGAGCTGTTTTTT | TRBJ2-2 | TRBV5-6 | many | -
CASSGLAGEVLPDTQYF | TGCGCCAGCAGTGGCCTAGCGGGAGAGGTTCTCCCAGATACGCAGTATTTT | TRBJ2-3 | TRBV10-1 | many | TRBD2
CASRGLAGPYNEQFF | TGTGCCAGCAGAGGACTAGCGGGACCCTACAATGAGCAGTTCTTC | TRBJ2-1 | TRBV6-1 | many | TRBD2
CASSLASSGGTPYNEQFF | TGTGCCAGCAGCTTGGCTTCCAGCGGGGGGACCCCCTACAATGAGCAGTTCTTC | TRBJ2-1 | TRBV5-5 | many | TRBD2
CASSESGDPSSYEQYF | TGCGCCAGCAGTGAGTCAGGGGACCCGAGCTCCTACGAGCAGTACTTC | TRBJ2-7 | TRBV10-1 | many | -
CSAYSFGGYTF | TGCAGCGCCTACAGCTTCGGGGGCTACACCTTC | TRBJ1-2 | TRBV29-1 | many | -
CASSYWAGEGVTDTQYF | TGTGCCAGCAGTTACTGGGCAGGGGAGGGCGTCACAGATACGCAGTATTTT | TRBJ2-3 | TRBV6-5 | many | -
CSVPGLAVYNEQFF | TGCAGCGTTCCTGGACTAGCGGTATACAATGAGCAGTTCTTC | TRBJ2-1 | TRBV29-1 | many | TRBD2
CSAIAGTGGYTF | TGCAGTGCTATCGCAGGGACCGGTGGCTACACCTTC | TRBJ1-2 | TRBV20-1 | many | -
CASSLGRENEQFF | TGTGCCAGCAGTCTCGGGCGGGAAAATGAGCAGTTCTTC | TRBJ2-1 | TRBV7-3 | few | -
CASSLEGRSSYNEQFF | TGTGCCAGCAGTTTGGAGGGGCGGAGCTCCTACAATGAGCAGTTCTTC | TRBJ2-1 | TRBV12-3/TRBV12-4 | many | -
CASSQESQVNTEAFF | TGCGCCAGCAGCCAAGAGTCACAGGTGAACACTGAAGCTTTCTTT | TRBJ1-1 | TRBV4-1 | many | -
CASRPDRGRNPANEKLFF | TGTGCCAGCAGGCCAGACAGGGGGCGAAACCCCGCTAATGAAAAACTGTTTTTT | TRBJ1-4 | TRBV11-1 | many | TRBD1
CASSLEGKGIREAFF | TGTGCCAGCAGCTTAGAAGGGAAAGGAATCCGTGAAGCTTTCTTT | TRBJ1-1 | TRBV7-9 | many | -
CASSLFPTQYF | TGTGCCAGCAGCCTCTTCCCTACGCAGTATTTT | TRBJ2-3 | TRBV7-9 | - | -
CASSAQITGELFF | TGTGCCAGCAGCGCGCAGATCACAGGGGAGCTGTTTTTT | TRBJ2-2 | TRBV3-1 | - | -